Listed here is a single T cell receptor (beta chain). CDR3 length: 14 residues. V gave up 5 bases and J gave up 2 bases, with 12 bases separating them. From germline, CDR1 is MDHEN and CDR2 SYDVKM. The data were produced by immunoSEQ multiplex PCR, yet TCRdb's version contains in-frame clones alone and is incomplete. The table has around 500,000 clones, 80% to 90% seen once. This record belongs to a study of blood T cell repertoires in COVID-19. On the study more broadly: PBMCs, B-cell-depleted T cells, or T cells were the source of the cDNA or gDNA that made up the material.

This clonotype originated in a human donor in a cohort sampled during active COVID-19. J is TRBJ2-5 and V is TRBV28; the D gene is possibly TRBD1 (6 bases). Input material: peripheral blood. In nucleotides, the CDR3 is TGTGCCAGCAGTCCTTACAGGGTTCAAGAGACCCAGTACTTC. Protein sequence: CASSPYRVQETQYF.